Listed below are T cell receptor beta chains from one sample, sequenced in a study of blood T cell repertoires in COVID-19. Sequenced by immunoSEQ multiplex PCR; TCRdb stores in-frame clones only, minus some. The table records about 330,000 clones, approximately 85% of them present only once. Sequenced input: peripheral blood. The receptor source for this set is a human donor in a cohort sampled during active COVID-19. The CDR3 runs from the conserved cysteine through the conserved F or W. A D gene is named only where the DNA matches it firmly. Only some rows state a clone size, as once, few, many or a class for expanded clones.

v_call	clone_size	j_call	d_call	cdr3_aa	cdr3_nt
TRBV28	-	TRBJ2-5	TRBD2	CASNGGGVQETQYF	TGTGCCAGCAACGGCGGGGGGGTCCAAGAGACCCAGTACTTC
TRBV5-1	-	TRBJ1-2	-	CASGGGKANYGYTF	TGCGCCAGCGGCGGAGGAAAGGCTAACTATGGCTACACCTTC
TRBV2	-	TRBJ2-7	-	CASSGVVFAQYF	TGTGCCAGCAGTGGAGTAGTATTTGCGCAGTACTTC
TRBV6-1	-	TRBJ1-6	-	CASSEAGGHSYNSPLHF	TGTGCCAGCAGTGAAGCGGGGGGGCACTCCTATAATTCACCCCTCCACTTT
TRBV5-4	-	TRBJ2-1	TRBD1	CASSPRDSSYNEQFF	TGTGCCAGCAGCCCCCGGGACAGCTCCTACAATGAGCAGTTCTTC
TRBV5-1	once	TRBJ2-7	TRBD2	CASSSRGDSYYEQYF	TGCGCCAGCAGCTCCCGGGGGGATTCCTACTACGAGCAGTACTTC
TRBV28	-	TRBJ1-5	-	CASSLTDSYYSNQPQHF	TGTGCCAGCAGTTTAACTGACAGCTACTATAGCAATCAGCCCCAGCATTTT
TRBV5-6	-	TRBJ1-6	-	CASSLDNRARDSPLHF	TGTGCCAGCAGCTTGGATAACAGGGCGAGGGATTCACCCCTCCACTTT
TRBV9	-	TRBJ1-2	-	CASSVGGGMSDYGYTF	TGTGCCAGCAGCGTAGGGGGAGGGATGAGTGACTATGGCTACACCTTC
TRBV6-5	-	TRBJ2-1	-	CASSQLRGSDEQFF	TGTGCCAGCAGTCAGCTGAGGGGGTCGGATGAGCAGTTCTTC
TRBV5-1	once	TRBJ1-3	TRBD1	CASSLDTDRAGNTIYF	TGCGCCAGCAGCTTGGATACAGACAGGGCCGGAAACACCATATATTTT
TRBV5-1	many	TRBJ1-2	-	CASSEDGRAFGGYGYTF	TGCGCCAGCAGCGAGGATGGGCGGGCCTTTGGAGGGTATGGCTACACCTTC
TRBV7-9	-	TRBJ1-2	-	CASRPTGGYGYTF	TGTGCCAGCAGACCTACCGGGGGTTATGGCTACACCTTC
TRBV4-1	-	TRBJ1-2	TRBD1	CASSQPGQAGGYTF	TGCGCCAGCAGCCAACCGGGACAGGCAGGAGGCTACACCTTC
TRBV12-3/TRBV12-4	-	TRBJ1-4	-	CASKGANEKLFF	TGTGCCAGCAAAGGGGCGAATGAAAAACTGTTTTTT
TRBV6-5	-	TRBJ2-1	-	CASSYQAVWNNEQFF	TGTGCCAGCAGTTATCAAGCGGTCTGGAACAATGAGCAGTTCTTC
TRBV28	-	TRBJ2-6	-	CASSKISWTVGANVLTF	TGTGCCAGCAGCAAAATCTCCTGGACAGTTGGGGCCAACGTCCTGACTTTC
TRBV5-4	-	TRBJ1-1	-	CATSPRAIRVTEAFF	TGTGCCACCAGTCCCAGGGCGATTAGGGTCACTGAAGCTTTCTTT
TRBV6-4	few	TRBJ2-3	TRBD2	CASSDASGGTDTQYF	TGTGCCAGCAGTGACGCTAGCGGGGGCACAGATACGCAGTATTTT
TRBV18	-	TRBJ2-3	TRBD2	CASSRGRGTDTQYF	TGTGCCAGCTCACGGGGGAGGGGCACAGATACGCAGTATTTT
TRBV5-4	-	TRBJ2-1	TRBD2	CASTREGSYNEQFF	TGTGCCAGCACCCGGGAGGGGTCCTACAATGAGCAGTTCTTC
TRBV4-2	-	TRBJ2-4	TRBD1	CASSQEPGQGSSIQYF	TGTGCCAGCAGCCAAGAACCGGGACAGGGGTCCTCCATTCAGTACTTC
TRBV12-3/TRBV12-4	-	TRBJ1-5	-	CASSGQLNQPQHF	TGTGCCAGCAGCGGACAGCTCAATCAGCCCCAGCATTTT
TRBV18	-	TRBJ1-2	TRBD1	CASSSNTGGGYTF	TGTGCCAGCTCATCGAATACAGGGGGAGGCTACACCTTC
TRBV4-2	-	TRBJ1-2	-	CASSQREGTIDYGYTF	TGTGCCAGCAGCCAAAGGGAGGGGACAATCGACTATGGCTACACCTTC
TRBV29-1	-	TRBJ2-7	-	CSVEDSTYEQYF	TGCAGCGTTGAAGATTCAACCTACGAGCAGTACTTC
TRBV9	few	TRBJ1-6	-	CASSVEAGKFSPLHF	TGTGCCAGCAGCGTAGAAGCAGGGAAGTTTTCACCCCTCCACTTT
TRBV12-5	once	TRBJ2-7	TRBD2	CASGLVLGGAYEQYF	TGTGCTAGTGGTTTGGTTCTCGGGGGGGCCTACGAGCAGTACTTC
TRBV9	-	TRBJ1-1	-	CASSGGGENTEAFF	TGTGCCAGCAGTGGTGGAGGGGAGAACACTGAAGCTTTCTTT
TRBV2	once	TRBJ1-1	TRBD1	CAGQGALLKDTEAFF	TGTGCTGGGCAGGGGGCTTTATTAAAGGACACTGAAGCTTTCTTT
TRBV6-5	-	TRBJ2-7	TRBD2	CASTVLAGVSYEQYF	TGTGCCAGCACCGTCCTAGCGGGGGTGTCCTACGAGCAGTACTTC
TRBV7-9	-	TRBJ2-7	-	CASSSDSRPIPYEQYF	TGTGCCAGCAGCTCGGACTCCCGCCCTATCCCCTACGAGCAGTACTTC
TRBV30	-	TRBJ2-3	-	CAWSPGGKGADTQYF	TGTGCCTGGAGCCCCGGCGGCAAAGGGGCAGATACGCAGTATTTT
TRBV2	-	TRBJ1-1	-	CASSEERGNEAFF	TGTGCCAGCAGTGAAGAACGGGGTAATGAAGCTTTCTTT
TRBV6-5	-	TRBJ1-5	-	CASRNSRSNQPQHF	TGTGCCAGCAGAAACTCCCGTAGCAATCAGCCCCAGCATTTT
TRBV15	-	TRBJ1-5	-	CATSRDPSSNQPQHF	TGTGCCACCAGCAGAGATCCGAGTAGCAATCAGCCCCAGCATTTT
TRBV27	-	TRBJ1-4	TRBD1	CASSLGQGHEKLFF	TGTGCCAGCAGTTTAGGACAGGGTCATGAAAAACTGTTTTTT
TRBV3-1/TRBV3-2	once	TRBJ2-3	TRBD2	CASSQEGRGVPDTQYF	TGTGCCAGCAGCCAAGAAGGGCGGGGGGTCCCCGATACGCAGTATTTT
TRBV7-3	-	TRBJ2-7	TRBD2	CASSPGLARSYEQYF	TGTGCCAGCAGCCCCGGACTAGCGAGGTCCTACGAGCAGTACTTC
TRBV14	-	TRBJ1-2	-	CASSQDTVPSYGYTF	TGTGCCAGCAGCCAAGATACTGTGCCGAGCTATGGCTACACCTTC
TRBV25-1	-	TRBJ1-4	-	CASSDQPGDNEKLFF	TGTGCCAGCAGTGACCAACCCGGAGACAATGAAAAACTGTTTTTT
TRBV5-5	-	TRBJ1-5	-	CASSLVWSTGQPQHF	TGTGCCAGCAGCTTGGTCTGGAGTACCGGTCAGCCCCAGCATTTT
TRBV2	-	TRBJ2-5	-	CASTVEETQYF	TGTGCCAGCACGGTAGAGGAGACCCAGTACTTC
TRBV7-9	-	TRBJ2-3	TRBD2	CASSPGGGDTDTQYF	TGTGCCAGCAGCCCTGGGGGGGGAGACACAGATACGCAGTATTTT
TRBV7-9	many	TRBJ1-1	-	CASSLSLSEAFF	TGTGCCAGCAGCTTATCCCTATCTGAAGCTTTCTTT